A single sample gave rise to the 7 T cell receptor beta chains below, sequenced in a study of OX40 agonist ivuxolimab in advanced cancers. The library was made by the immunoSEQ multiplex PCR assay. The table was pulled from immuneACCESS by TCRdb, which kept in-frame rearrangements only. Such tables lose some clones; where checked, under half of the loss comes from unresolved V genes, and the rest has no known cause. The sample table holds 75,000 to 95,000 clones, of which around nine tenths were seen once. The ten largest clones take up 2.5% to 3% of the sample. The sample was CD4+ or CD8+ T cells sorted from blood, taken in a trial of the OX40 agonist ivuxolimab. The receptors here all came from an adult with an advanced solid tumor such as melanoma, head and neck, liver or kidney cancer.

The rearrangement uses TRBV4-2 and TRBJ2-2; D unclear. This CDR3 spans 14 amino acids. Trimming took 5 bases from V and 1 from J, leaving 8 bases between them. Germline V CDR1 and CDR2: LGHNA, YNFKEQ. This chain's CDR3 is CASSGYRNTGELFF. CDR3 bases: TGTGCCAGCAGCGGGTACAGGAACACCGGGGAGCTGTTTTTT.

This chain uses TRBV15 with TRBJ2-1, with D tentatively TRBD1 (5 bases). The CDR3 runs to 15 residues. CDR1 LNHNV and CDR2 YYDKDF come from the germline V gene (reference sequence). V was cut by 3 bases and J by 0 bases, with 9 bases left in between. For the CDR3, the DNA is TGTGCCACCAGCAGGGACGACAGCTCCTACAATGAGCAGTTCTTC. It translates to CATSRDDSSYNEQFF.

The chain has TRBV6-5 and TRBJ1-6; D not resolved. Germline CDR1 MNHEY, CDR2 SVGAGI. This CDR3 is 13 amino acids long. Trimming took 5 bases from V and 9 from J, leaving 11 bases between them. This CDR3 is CASSPPMSSPLHF. As DNA, the CDR3 is TGTGCCAGCAGTCCCCCGATGAGTTCACCCCTCCACTTT.

This clone was seen just once. The V and J genes are TRBV2 and TRBJ1-5; 7 positions agree with TRBD1. Germline V lookup: CDR1 SNHLY, CDR2 FYNNEI. The V segment lost 8 bases and the J segment 7 bases; nucleotides outside the gene matches: 8. The CDR3 sequence is 13 residues long. CDR3 DNA: TGTGCCAGCGACAGGGTAAGGGGGCAGCCCCAGCATTTT. Encoded protein: CASDRVRGQPQHF.

This chain connects TRBV19 to TRBJ1-6; D gene uncertain. V gave up 8 bases and J gave up 6 bases, with 17 bases separating them. This CDR3 has 15 residues. Germline assignment: CDR1 LNHDA and CDR2 SQIVND (reference sequence). This CDR3 reads CASSFIGFGNSPLHF. The CDR3 nucleotides are TGTGCCAGTTCTTTTATCGGGTTCGGTAATTCACCCCTCCACTTT.

The CDR3: CASSLSQEETQYF. As DNA, the CDR3 is TGTGCCAGCAGCTTAAGTCAGGAAGAGACCCAGTACTTC. The J gene is TRBJ2-5, the V gene TRBV7-2; D remains ambiguous. CDR1 SGHTA and CDR2 FQGNSA come from the germline V gene. CDR3 length equals 13 residues. V was pared by 2 bases and J by 3 bases, with 7 bases between. Full variable domain (remainder filled in from reference TRBV7-2 and TRBJ2-5): GAGVSQSPSNKVTEKGKDVELRCDPISGHTALYWYRQSLGQGLEFLIYFQGNSAPDKSGLPSDRFSAERTGGSVSTLTIQRTQQEDSAVYLCASSLSQEETQYFGPGTRLLVL.

The V call is TRBV5-6, the J call TRBJ1-3; tentatively, D is TRBD1 (6 bases). CDR3 length equals 16 residues. Per the germline V gene, CDR1 is SGHDT and CDR2 is YYEEEE. V was clipped by 4 bases and J by 0 bases, with 14 bases between them. The CDR3 nucleotides read TGTGCCAGCAGCCTAAATCCAGGGGCCTCTGGAAACACCATATATTTT. This codes for CASSLNPGASGNTIYF.